Below are 28 T cell receptor beta chains sequenced from a single sample in a study of cytomegalovirus exposure and HLA in healthy donors (dated by TCRdb to 2017 to 2019). The library was made by the immunoSEQ multiplex PCR assay. For the multiplex PCR, a mixture combining 60 forward primers for TCR Vbeta segments and 13 reverse primers for TCR Jbeta segments was used. TCRdb took this table from immuneACCESS and kept in-frame rearrangements with V and J called. Such tables lack part of the clones; where checked against another copy, unresolved V genes explain under half of the gap, and the rest is unexplained. Across this sample there are more than 110,000 clones, with more than 75% seen only once. In total, the top ten clones hold approximately 4% of the sample. The sequencing sample was made of PBMCs. These receptors were collected from a man younger than 35 in good health and CMV-seronegative.

The J gene is TRBJ1-2, the V gene TRBV15; D not resolved. The germline gives CDR1 LNHNV, CDR2 YYDKDF (reference sequence). V was shortened by 1 base and J by 3 bases, with 12 bases between the two germline ends. The CDR3 totals 15 residues. Here the CDR3 reads CATSRVSGFDYGYTF. DNA for the CDR3: TGTGCCACCAGCAGAGTTTCGGGGTTCGACTATGGCTACACCTTC.

This chain uses TRBV11-3 with TRBJ2-1; perhaps TRBD1 as D (6 bases). Germline lookup yields CDR1 SGHNT and CDR2 YENEEA. The CDR3 sequence is 14 residues long. Trimming cost V 4 bases and J 3 bases, with 10 bases left between them. CDR3 bases: TGTGCCAGCAGCTCGACAGGCCACTACAATGAGCAGTTCTTC. This encodes CASSSTGHYNEQFF.

J is TRBJ1-1 and V is TRBV6-6; D possibly corresponds to TRBD1 (5 bases). V was pared by 6 bases and J by 1 base, with 12 bases between. The germline gives CDR1 MNHNY, CDR2 SVGAGI (reference sequence). This CDR3 has 14 amino acids. CDR3 coding DNA: TGTGCCAGCAGCCTCTCAACAGGGAACACTGAAGCTTTCTTT. Protein sequence: CASSLSTGNTEAFF.

This clone has just a few counts. The chain combines TRBV6-4 with TRBJ2-1, with 8 bases lining up with TRBD2. Germline V lookup: CDR1 MRHNA, CDR2 SNTAGT. After removal of 3 bases from V and 7 bases from J, the junction contained 8 bases not matched to a gene. CDR3 length equals 15 residues. For the CDR3, the DNA is TGTGCCAGCAGTGAGATAGCGGGGTCGGGGAATGAGCAGTTCTTC. Amino acid sequence: CASSEIAGSGNEQFF.

This chain connects TRBV6-6 to TRBJ1-1; maybe TRBD1 (5 bases). This CDR3 spans 14 amino acids. Germline-derived CDR1 and CDR2 are MNHNY and SVGAGI (reference sequence). With 0 bases removed from V and 1 base from J, the gap between germline ends came to 6 bases. The CDR3 bases are TGTGCCAGCAGTTACTCGCAGGGGAACACTGAAGCTTTCTTT. This sequence encodes CASSYSQGNTEAFF.

This clone has a single count. The chain recombines TRBV13 with TRBJ2-3; 9 bases match TRBD2. The CDR3 spans 18 residues. J lost 0 bases, V lost 3 bases, and 10 bases had no gene match. The germline CDR1 and CDR2 sequences are PRHDT and FYEKMQ (reference sequence). Written as DNA, the CDR3 is TGTGCCAGCAGCTTTCGTATAATGGGGACTAGCAGCACAGATACGCAGTATTTT. Its protein is CASSFRIMGTSSTDTQYF.

V usage is TRBV19 and J usage is TRBJ2-1; 10 positions match TRBD2. The trim removed 3 bases at V and 4 bases at J, leaving 3 bases unmatched. The CDR3 loop spans 15 amino acids. Germline assignment: CDR1 LNHDA and CDR2 SQIVND (reference sequence). The chain's CDR3 is CASSIGAGGYNEQFF. The CDR3 DNA is TGTGCCAGTAGTATCGGAGCGGGGGGGTACAATGAGCAGTTCTTC.

The V and J genes are TRBV7-9 and TRBJ2-7, with 12 positions matching TRBD1. The CDR3 has 15 residues. Germline V CDR1 and CDR2: SEHNR, FQNEAQ (reference sequence). V lost 5 bases, J lost 6 bases, and 8 bases stayed unmatched. CDR3: CASSLMGQGAGEQYF. The DNA of the CDR3 is TGTGCCAGCAGCCTAATGGGACAGGGGGCGGGCGAGCAGTACTTC.

The chain uses TRBV12-2 and TRBJ1-3; the table's D call of TRBD1 was not tested on the DNA. TRBV12-2 is termed a pseudogene. This CDR3 is built from 16 residues. In DNA, the CDR3 is TGTGCAAGTCGCTCGCGGGACAGGAGCTCTGGAAACACCATATATTTT. As protein: CASRSRDRSSGNTIYF.

This clone was detected only a few times. V and J are TRBV7-8 and TRBJ2-1; 13 bases agree with TRBD2. Germline V gives CDR1 SGHVS, CDR2 FQNEAQ. This CDR3 is 14 amino acids long. V gave up 4 bases and J gave up 15 bases; unmatched junction bases: 9. The chain's CDR3 is CASSSRLAGGLRFF. DNA of the CDR3: TGTGCCAGCAGCTCGAGACTAGCGGGAGGATTACGGTTCTTC.

The chain is built from TRBV6-1 and TRBJ2-3; D unresolved. Looked up from germline, CDR1 is MNHNS and CDR2 is SASEGT. The CDR3 length is 14 residues. The V gene lost 7 bases and the J gene lost 1 base, with 12 bases spanning the gap. CDR3 sequence (DNA): TGTGCCAGCACCGAGAGGCTGGGCACAGATACGCAGTATTTT. Protein: CASTERLGTDTQYF.

In its sample, this clone was seen a few times. The CDR3 region has the DNA TGCAGCGTTTCCCCAACAGGGGAGAGCAATCAGCCCCAGCATTTT. As protein: CSVSPTGESNQPQHF. The chain recombines TRBV29-1 with TRBJ1-5, with 7 bases matching TRBD1. Germline CDR1 reads SQVTM; CDR2 reads ANQGSEA. The V segment lost 5 bases and the J segment 1 base; nucleotides outside the gene matches: 8. This CDR3 is built from 15 residues. The whole variable domain, remainder taken from reference TRBV29-1 and TRBJ1-5, is SAVISQKPSRDICQRGTSLTIQCQVDSQVTMMFWYRQQPGQSLTLIATANQGSEATYESGFVIDKFPISRPNLTFSTLTVSNMSPEDSSIYLCSVSPTGESNQPQHFGDGTRLSIL.

This clone has just a few counts. J is TRBJ1-2 and V is TRBV9; no definite D call. The germline gives CDR1 SGDLS, CDR2 YYNGEE. This CDR3 region has 13 residues. V dropped 4 bases and J dropped 8 bases, with 15 bases sitting between them. CDR3 DNA sequence: TGTGCCAGCAGCCCCCAGCTCGGGGTAGGCTACACCTTC. It is translated as CASSPQLGVGYTF.

The rearrangement uses TRBV5-8 and TRBJ1-5, with D unresolved. This CDR3 contains 12 residues. Germline CDR1 is SGHTS and CDR2 is YDEGEE. Trimming shortened V by 5 bases and J by 4 bases, and 7 bases separated the two germline ends. Here the CDR3 reads CASRTDNQPQHF. The CDR3 DNA reads as TGTGCCAGCAGGACTGATAATCAGCCCCAGCATTTT.

The chain is built from TRBV6-5 and TRBJ1-2; tentative D call: TRBD1 (6 bases). V lost 4 bases and J lost 8, with 17 bases in between. CDR1 and CDR2 (germline): MNHEY, SVGAGI. The CDR3 totals 14 residues. Here the CDR3 reads CASSSHAGTPGYTF. Here the CDR3 DNA reads TGTGCCAGCAGTTCTCACGCCGGGACACCCGGCTACACCTTC.

The rearrangement uses TRBV5-8 and TRBJ1-5, with 7 bases identical to TRBD1. The germline V gene has CDR1 SGHTS and CDR2 YDEGEE. V lost 2 bases and J lost 2; bases outside the gene matches: 4. This CDR3 is built from 15 residues. The CDR3 region has the DNA TGTGCCAGCAGCTTTAGGGGGCGCGGCAATCAGCCCCAGCATTTT. Protein: CASSFRGRGNQPQHF.

V is TRBV11-3 and J is TRBJ2-7; 8 bases map to TRBD2. V was clipped by 5 bases and J by 4 bases; unmatched bases: 7. The germline gives CDR1 SGHNT, CDR2 YENEEA. The CDR3 has 14 amino acids. The DNA of the CDR3 is TGTGCCAGCAGCCTGAGCGGGGGACCGTACGAGCAGTACTTC. It encodes CASSLSGGPYEQYF.

This chain links TRBV6-5 with TRBJ1-2; TRBD1 is a possible D gene (5 bases). Trimming left V 0 bases short and J 5 bases short, with 10 bases between. Germline CDR1 MNHEY, CDR2 SVGAGI. The CDR3 runs 14 residues. The CDR3 DNA is TGTGCCAGCAGTTACTCGGAGGGGTATTATGGCTACACCTTC. It codes for CASSYSEGYYGYTF.

The chain joins TRBV9 to TRBJ2-2; 9 bases match TRBD2. V shed 1 base and J 5 bases; nucleotides not matched to a gene: 6. The CDR3 loop spans 16 amino acids. Germline V gives CDR1 SGDLS, CDR2 YYNGEE. This CDR3 is CASSVRGREGTGELFF. DNA for the CDR3: TGTGCCAGCAGCGTACGAGGGCGGGAGGGTACCGGGGAGCTGTTTTTT.

This clone appeared a single time. The V call is TRBV7-9, the J call TRBJ2-2; 10 nucleotides agree with TRBD1. Germline V gives CDR1 SEHNR, CDR2 FQNEAQ (reference sequence). The CDR3 totals 17 residues. V was pared by 7 bases and J by 2 bases, with 10 bases of the junction left unmatched. DNA for the CDR3: TGTGCCAGCAACTCCGGGACAGGGGTGATTAACACCGGGGAGCTGTTTTTT. Protein sequence: CASNSGTGVINTGELFF.

The chain employs TRBV6-4 and TRBJ2-3; D unresolved. The V end lost 5 bases, the J end lost 5 bases, and 11 bases lay between the germline ends. CDR1 is MRHNA, CDR2 SNTAGT, per germline. CDR3 length: 13 amino acids. The CDR3 coding sequence is TGTGCCAGCAGTCCTATTAATGGAGATACGCAGTATTTT. It specifies CASSPINGDTQYF.

This rearrangement joins TRBV2 to TRBJ1-5; D possibly corresponds to TRBD1 (5 bases). Trimming took off 4 bases at V and 0 bases at J, with 16 bases between the two ends. In germline, CDR1 is SNHLY, CDR2 FYNNEI. CDR3 length: 17 amino acids. The CDR3 spells CASSVSRRGNSNQPQHF. The DNA for the CDR3 is TGTGCCAGCAGTGTGAGCAGGCGGGGGAATAGCAATCAGCCCCAGCATTTT.

The V and J genes are TRBV7-8 and TRBJ2-5, with 12 bases that match TRBD2. Trimming took 5 bases from V and 1 from J; bases not matched to a gene: 5. The CDR3 totals 16 residues. The V gene's germline CDR1 is SGHVS and CDR2 FQNEAQ. The CDR3, as DNA: TGTGCCAGCAGCCCACGACTAGCGGGAGCCCAAGAGACCCAGTACTTC. Translating it yields CASSPRLAGAQETQYF.

The V gene is TRBV27, the J gene TRBJ2-5, with D possibly being TRBD1 (6 bases). The J call is uncertain, as TRBJ2-7 better fits the DNA end. From germline, CDR1 is MNHEY and CDR2 SMNVEV (reference sequence). This CDR3 is built from 13 residues. DNA of the CDR3: TGTGCCAGCAGTTTGACAGGTTCCTACGAGCAGTACTTC. This encodes CASSLTGSYEQYF.

This clone was counted only a few times. This chain links TRBV6-1 with TRBJ2-5, with no clear D. The CDR3 extends over 13 amino acids. Trimming removed 3 bases from V and 5 bases from J, with 10 bases in between. The V gene's germline CDR1 is MNHNS and CDR2 SASEGT. This CDR3 reads CASSDTAPETQYF. The CDR3 DNA sequence: TGTGCCAGCAGTGACACAGCCCCGGAGACCCAGTACTTC.

The chain joins TRBV5-1 to TRBJ2-1, with 12 bases fitting TRBD2. V dropped 1 base and J dropped 7; count of bases not matched to a gene: 3. This CDR3 comprises 15 residues. Germline assignment: CDR1 SGHRS and CDR2 YFSETQ. The CDR3 coding sequence is TGCGCCAGCAGCTTGAGACTAGCGGGAGAAAATGAGCAGTTCTTC. Translated: CASSLRLAGENEQFF.

This chain uses TRBV18 with TRBJ1-2; the D gene is possibly TRBD1 (6 bases). The V end lost 3 bases, the J end lost 2 bases, and 7 bases lay between the germline ends. Germline V gene sequence: CDR1 KGHSH, CDR2 LQKENI. There are 13 residues in the CDR3. The CDR3 bases are TGTGCCAGCTCACCCGGACAGAACTATGGCTACACCTTC. Translated: CASSPGQNYGYTF.

Here the CDR3 DNA reads TGTGCCAGCAGCTTAGATAGGGCCAGCGGAAATGAGCAGTTCTTC. Amino acids: CASSLDRASGNEQFF. This chain joins TRBV11-2 and TRBJ2-1; the D gene is possibly TRBD2 (5 bases). V was trimmed by 0 bases and J by 7 bases, leaving 13 bases between them. The CDR3 extends over 15 amino acids. The germline V gene has CDR1 SGHAT and CDR2 FQNNGV.